Each of the 17 T cell receptor beta chains below was sequenced from the same sample in a study of blood T cells in healthy people across ages. With a J-beta primer mix and a sample-barcoded 5' primer, a second PCR ran about 7 to 11 cycles. From the 5' RACE reads, TCRdb called clonotypes with MiXCR, one entry per CDR3 protein. This sample has roughly 1,700,000 distinct CDR3 sequences, with 28% found just once. Sequences were obtained from blood. These receptors were collected from a woman aged 25 to 39 in good health.

This clonotype appeared many times. CDR3 residues: CSVEERVGGSYEQYF. Written as DNA, the CDR3 is TGCAGCGTTGAAGAAAGGGTCGGAGGCTCCTACGAGCAGTACTTC. The chain carries TRBV29-1 and TRBJ2-7; D may be TRBD2 (5 bases). Germline-derived CDR1 and CDR2 are SQVTM and ANQGSEA. V was clipped by 0 bases and J by 0 bases, with 12 bases between them. This CDR3 spans 15 amino acids.

The table lists this clonotype with many counts. The gene calls are TRBV5-5 and TRBJ2-7; D is unclear. The CDR3 is 13 amino acids. Germline V gene data show CDR1 as SGHKS and CDR2 as YYEKEE (reference sequence). Trimming stripped 2 bases from V and 5 bases from J, with 11 bases between. The CDR3 here is CASSLPPLHEQYF. CDR3 DNA: TGTGCCAGCAGCTTACCCCCCCTCCACGAGCAGTACTTC. The full variable domain, its missing parts supplied by reference TRBV5-5 and TRBJ2-7, is DAGVTQSPTHLIKTRGQQVTLRCSPISGHKSVSWYQQVLGQGPQFIFQYYEKEERGRGNFPDRFSARQFPNYSSELNVNALLLGDSALYLCASSLPPLHEQYFGPGTRLTVT.

In its sample, this clonotype was seen a few times. The J gene is TRBJ2-1, the V gene TRBV5-1, with 8 bases matching TRBD2. Losses at the gene ends were 3 bases for V and 3 bases for J; bases not matched to a gene: 11. The length of the CDR3 is 17 residues. Germline values: CDR1 SGHRS, CDR2 YFSETQ. CDR3 sequence: CASSSLGSAGGYNEQFF. CDR3 nucleotide sequence: TGCGCCAGCAGCTCCCTGGGTTCGGCGGGGGGCTACAATGAGCAGTTCTTC.

This clonotype has a handful of counts. This chain uses TRBV24-1 with TRBJ2-6; 8 bases map to TRBD1. Germline CDR1 is KGHDR and CDR2 is SFDVKD. J was trimmed by 2 bases and V by 4 bases; bases with no gene match: 3. The CDR3 runs to 16 residues. The CDR3, as DNA: TGTGCCACCAGTGACGTGGGACAGGCTGGGGCCAACGTCCTGACTTTC. Amino acids: CATSDVGQAGANVLTF.

There are many counts of this clonotype. The rearrangement uses TRBV27 and TRBJ2-7; TRBD1 agrees at 10 bases. This CDR3 comprises 14 residues. With V trimmed by 5 bases and J by 7 bases, 8 bases remained unmatched. Germline V gene data show CDR1 as MNHEY and CDR2 as SMNVEV (reference sequence). This CDR3 is CASSRWTGGREQYF. CDR3 sequence (DNA): TGTGCCAGCAGTAGATGGACAGGGGGGAGGGAGCAGTACTTC.

This rearrangement joins TRBV20-1 to TRBJ2-4; unclear D gene. There are 16 residues in the CDR3. Germline CDR1 reads DFQATT; CDR2 reads SNEGSKA (reference sequence). V dropped 2 bases and J dropped 13 bases, with 27 bases sitting between them. The CDR3 coding sequence is TGCAGTGCTAGAAGTCGTGAAGGTAGAGGTTACAATGAGCAGTACTTC. It encodes CSARSREGRGYNEQYF.

V gene TRBV6-6 combines with J gene TRBJ2-3, with D possibly being TRBD2 (6 bases). The V end was cut by 7 bases, the J end by 2 bases, with 13 bases between. Per germline, CDR1 MNHNY and CDR2 SVGAGI (reference sequence). The CDR3 is 14 residues long. This CDR3 is CASIGTPTTDTQYF. The CDR3 DNA follows: TGTGCCAGCATTGGGACTCCTACCACAGATACGCAGTATTTT.

This clonotype occurred a few times. This chain uses TRBV5-1 with TRBJ1-2, with no clear D. Germline-derived CDR1 and CDR2 are SGHRS and YFSETQ. V was trimmed by 0 bases and J by 8 bases, leaving 11 bases between them. This CDR3 has 13 residues. The CDR3 DNA reads TGCGCCAGCAGCTTGGATGGAGGATCGGGCTACACCTTC. Residues: CASSLDGGSGYTF.

At least ten counts were recorded for this clonotype. J is TRBJ1-2 and V is TRBV14, with D unresolved. The V end lost 1 base, the J end lost 6 bases, and 6 bases lay between the germline ends. The length of the CDR3 is 12 residues. The germline V gene encodes CDR1 SGHDN and CDR2 FVKESK. The CDR3 is CASSQAGHGYTF. CDR3 coding DNA: TGTGCCAGCAGCCAAGCCGGGCATGGCTACACCTTC.

V usage is TRBV14 and J usage is TRBJ1-2; D is undetermined. The CDR3 runs 15 residues. The V gene lost 2 bases and the J gene lost 2 bases, with 12 bases spanning the gap. Germline CDR1 SGHDN, CDR2 FVKESK. The CDR3, as DNA: TGTGCCAGCAGCCAAAATACCCAGTCGAACTATGGCTACACCTTC. Its protein product is CASSQNTQSNYGYTF.

With respect to this clonotype: A read error may be the cause here, since a much bigger clone is one base away. This sequence joins TRBV9 and TRBJ2-1; possible D gene TRBD2, 6 bases. Trimming pared 3 bases from V and 8 bases from J, leaving 24 bases between. CDR1 is SGDLS, CDR2 YYNGEE, per germline. The CDR3 consists of 17 residues. CDR3 nucleotides: TGTGCCAGCAGCGCCGTCGCTGGACTAAACCTTTACGATGAGCAGTTCTTC. Protein sequence: CASSAVAGLNLYDEQFF. Complete variable domain (other parts from reference TRBV9 and TRBJ2-1): DSGVTQTPKHLITATGQRVTLRCSPRSGDLSVYWYQQSLDQGLQFLIQYYNGEERAKGNILERFSAQQFPDLHSELNLSSLELGDSALYFCASSAVAGLNLYDEQFFGPGTRLTVL.

This clonotype was counted many times. The V call is TRBV11-2, the J call TRBJ2-3; 9 positions agree with TRBD2. The J segment lost 4 bases and the V segment lost 5 bases, leaving 10 bases of the junction unmatched. Looked up from germline, CDR1 is SGHAT and CDR2 is FQNNGV. This CDR3 is built from 16 residues. CDR3 coding DNA: TGTGCCAGCAGCACATTAGCGGGAGTAGGCTCAGATACGCAGTATTTT. Encoded protein: CASSTLAGVGSDTQYF.

The chain joins TRBV12-5 to TRBJ1-5; weak D call: TRBD1 (5 bases). The V end was cut by 4 bases, the J end by 3 bases, with 10 bases between. Germline CDR1 is LGHNT and CDR2 is FRNRAP. CDR3 length: 14 residues. CDR3 residues: CASGWGTVNQPQHF. The CDR3 region has the DNA TGTGCTAGTGGTTGGGGGACCGTCAATCAGCCCCAGCATTTT. The full variable domain, its missing parts supplied by reference TRBV12-5 and TRBJ1-5, is DARVTQTPRHKVTEMGQEVTMRCQPILGHNTVFWYRQTMMQGLELLAYFRNRAPLDDSGMPKDRFSAEMPDATLATLKIQPSEPRDSAVYFCASGWGTVNQPQHFGDGTRLSIL.

This clonotype was seen at least ten times. Germline is not matched at one junction end, which may reflect a read error. The chain employs TRBV7-2 and TRBJ2-7; TRBD1 or TRBD2 may be the D gene (5 bases each). CDR1 and CDR2 from the germline V gene are SGHTA and FQGNSA. The CDR3 has 14 residues. The chain's CDR3 is CASSLEAGTYEQYF. The CDR3 nucleotides read TGCGCCAGCAGCTTGGAGGCAGGGACGTACGAGCAGTACTTC.

The V call is TRBV7-9, the J call TRBJ1-1; no firm D call. Per the germline V gene, CDR1 is SEHNR and CDR2 is FQNEAQ (reference sequence). Trimming took 3 bases from V and 3 from J, leaving 8 bases between them. The CDR3 has 13 amino acids. CDR3 in DNA: TGTGCCAGCAGCTTTGGCATGTACACTGAAGCTTTCTTT. It specifies CASSFGMYTEAFF.

On this clonotype itself: A much larger clone lies one base from this, so it may be a read error. V usage is TRBV10-3 and J usage is TRBJ2-7, with 9 nucleotides matching TRBD2. CDR1 and CDR2 from the germline V gene are ENHRY and SYGVKD. The CDR3 extends over 16 amino acids. Trimming cost V 4 bases and J 0 bases; bases outside gene matches: 7. Here the CDR3 reads CAISVSGSGSSYEQYF. CDR3 nucleotide sequence: TGTGCCATCAGTGTGTCCGGTAGCGGGAGCTCCTACGAGCAGTACTTC.

This clonotype was seen repeatedly, ten times or more. V gene TRBV5-1 combines with J gene TRBJ2-1; TRBD1 aligns across 8 bases. The CDR3 totals 14 residues. The germline CDR1 and CDR2 sequences are SGHRS and YFSETQ. V lost 2 bases to trimming and J lost 9 bases; unmatched junction nucleotides: 7. CDR3 nucleotides: TGCGCCAGCAGCTTCGGCACAGGGGGAAGTGAGCAGTTCTTC. Its translation is CASSFGTGGSEQFF.